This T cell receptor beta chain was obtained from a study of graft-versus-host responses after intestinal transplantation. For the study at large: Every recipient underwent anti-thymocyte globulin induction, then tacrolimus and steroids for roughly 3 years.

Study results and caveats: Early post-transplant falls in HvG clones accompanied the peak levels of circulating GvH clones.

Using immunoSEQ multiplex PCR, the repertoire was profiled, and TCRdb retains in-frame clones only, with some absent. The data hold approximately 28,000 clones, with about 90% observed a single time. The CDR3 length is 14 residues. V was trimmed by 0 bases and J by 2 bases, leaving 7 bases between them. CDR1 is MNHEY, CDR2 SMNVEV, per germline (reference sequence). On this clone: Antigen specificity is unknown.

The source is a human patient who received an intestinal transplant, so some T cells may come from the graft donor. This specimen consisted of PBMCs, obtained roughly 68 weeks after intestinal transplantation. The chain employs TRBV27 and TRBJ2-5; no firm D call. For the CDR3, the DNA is TGTGCCAGCAGTTTATCCGGCGGACAAGAGACCCAGTACTTC. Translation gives CASSLSGGQETQYF.